This T cell receptor beta chain was documented in a study of radiotherapy plus CTLA-4 blockade in lung cancer. With 3 bases clipped from V and 3 bases from J, the junction kept 12 bases outside the gene matches. Germline V gene lookup returns CDR1 SGHRS and CDR2 YFSETQ. This CDR3 region has 17 residues. Patients had chemo-refractory metastatic non-small-cell lung cancer and received focal radiation plus CTLA-4 blockade that used ipilimumab. Generated by immunoSEQ multiplex PCR, the TCRdb table keeps only in-frame clones and is missing some. This table has over 85,000 clones, roughly 80% appearing once.

The chain links TRBV5-1 to TRBJ2-1, with 7 bases fitting TRBD2. Sample: peripheral blood, taken from a patient treated with radiotherapy plus ipilimumab. This clonotype was obtained from a human donor with non-small cell lung cancer that progressed on radiotherapy plus ipilimumab. The CDR3 DNA is TGCGCCAGCAGCTCACATCTCGGGACTACCATCTACAATGAGCAGTTCTTC. It is translated as CASSSHLGTTIYNEQFF.